Presented here are 32 T cell receptor beta chains from one specimen sequenced in a study of T cells after yellow fever vaccination. Each CDR3 protein gets one entry after TCRdb re-called the 5' RACE reads with MiXCR. There are roughly 150,000 distinct CDR3 sequences in the sample; 7.7% occur only once, and approximately 0.67% lies in the top ten. The sequences come from CD4+ T cells sorted from PBMCs, collected 5 days after the yellow fever booster vaccination. Receptors were obtained from a man under 40 who received the YFV17D yellow fever vaccine.

This clonotype was observed at least ten times. This rearrangement joins TRBV14 to TRBJ2-7; D call uncertain. V lost 4 bases and J 3 bases, leaving 16 bases between the germline ends. The CDR3 covers 15 residues. Per the germline V gene, CDR1 is SGHDN and CDR2 is FVKESK. In DNA, the CDR3 is TGTGCCAGCAGCCCCCAATCGGCGGCAAACTACGAGCAGTACTTC. Translated: CASSPQSAANYEQYF.

This clonotype was counted ten times or more. The chain has TRBV7-2 and TRBJ2-7, with D perhaps matching TRBD2 (6 bases). The CDR3 has 16 amino acids. Germline V CDR1 and CDR2: SGHTA, FQGNSA. With 7 bases removed from V and 0 bases from J, the gap between germline ends came to 19 bases. CDR3 nucleotides: TGTGCCAGCAAGCTTGGTTTAGCGGATATCTCCTACGAGCAGTACTTC. This codes for CASKLGLADISYEQYF.

This clonotype was seen ten or more times. The chain carries TRBV12-3 or TRBV12-4 and TRBJ2-4, with D tentatively TRBD1 (7 bases). The V end was cut by 6 bases, the J end by 0 bases, with 15 bases between. The CDR3 sequence is 16 residues long. The CDR3 here is CASSLRGVLAKNIQYF. The CDR3 DNA sequence: TGTGCCAGCAGCCTCAGGGGGGTCCTAGCCAAAAACATTCAGTACTTC.

In its sample, this clonotype was seen many times. The chain employs TRBV6-2 or TRBV6-3 and TRBJ2-2; the D gene is possibly TRBD1 (5 bases). Germline CDR1 reads MNHEY; CDR2 reads SVGEGT. V was pared by 0 bases and J by 3 bases, with 14 bases between. The CDR3 has 17 amino acids. The CDR3 sequence is CASSYSLGREHTGELFF. For the CDR3, the DNA is TGTGCCAGCAGTTACTCGTTGGGCAGGGAACACACCGGGGAGCTGTTTTTT.

This clonotype was counted ten times or more. The rearrangement joins TRBV27 to TRBJ2-7; weak D call: TRBD1 (6 bases). Germline CDR1 reads MNHEY; CDR2 reads SMNVEV (reference sequence). V dropped 2 bases and J dropped 4 bases, with 18 bases sitting between them. The CDR3 totals 16 residues. DNA for the CDR3: TGTGCCAGCAGTTTAGGTATTGGGCAGGGGATGTACGAGCAGTACTTC. It codes for CASSLGIGQGMYEQYF.

This clonotype occurred many times. V gene TRBV5-1 combines with J gene TRBJ2-5, with D unclear. This CDR3 contains 16 residues. Germline V gene sequence: CDR1 SGHRS, CDR2 YFSETQ. V dropped 0 bases and J dropped 2 bases, with 14 bases sitting between them. The CDR3 nucleotides are TGCGCCAGCAGCTTGGCTACTATGGGGAAACAAGAGACCCAGTACTTC. Protein: CASSLATMGKQETQYF.

This clonotype occurred many times. The CDR3 nucleotides read TGCGCCAGCAGCTTAGTTTCCAGCACAGATACGCAGTATTTT. This translates into CASSLVSSTDTQYF. The gene calls are TRBV5-1 and TRBJ2-3; D remains unclear. Germline CDR1 reads SGHRS; CDR2 reads YFSETQ. Trimming stripped 2 bases from V and 0 bases from J, with 7 bases between. The CDR3 is 14 amino acids.

This clonotype was detected many times. The chain combines TRBV18 with TRBJ2-7; D may be TRBD2 (7 bases). Germline-derived CDR1 and CDR2 are KGHSH and LQKENI. The CDR3 length is 15 residues. The V end was cut by 1 base, the J end by 4 bases, with 14 bases between. CDR3: CASSPQGGAEYEQYF. The CDR3 nucleotides read TGTGCCAGCTCACCACAGGGGGGGGCGGAGTACGAGCAGTACTTC.

This clonotype was seen ten or more times. This chain joins TRBV12-3 or TRBV12-4 and TRBJ1-1; no clear D. V was shortened by 4 bases and J by 1 base, with 7 bases between the two germline ends. The CDR3 totals 13 residues. The CDR3 loop reads CASSWAANTEAFF. The CDR3 nucleotides read TGTGCCAGCAGTTGGGCTGCGAACACTGAAGCTTTCTTT.

This clonotype was recorded many times. The V gene is TRBV20-1, the J gene TRBJ1-2; D might be TRBD1 (6 bases). The CDR3 has 13 amino acids. Trimming removed 5 bases at V and 0 bases at J, with 10 bases between. Germline V CDR1 and CDR2: DFQATT, SNEGSKA (reference sequence). The CDR3 protein is CSASDRANYGYTF. As DNA, the CDR3 is TGCAGTGCTTCGGACAGAGCTAACTATGGCTACACCTTC.

In its sample, this clonotype was seen many times. CDR3 in DNA: TGCAGTGCAGTCCTGACAGGGGTGGATCAGCCCCAGCATTTT. Residues: CSAVLTGVDQPQHF. This chain links TRBV20-1 with TRBJ1-5, with TRBD1 identical over 8 bases. Germline-derived CDR1 and CDR2 are DFQATT and SNEGSKA (reference sequence). The CDR3 consists of 14 residues. The ends lost 6 bases at V and 5 bases at J; junction bases unmatched: 9.

This clonotype has a count of ten or more. V gene TRBV30 combines with J gene TRBJ2-3; D call uncertain. From germline, CDR1 is GTSNPN and CDR2 SVGIG (reference sequence). This CDR3 has 14 residues. With 0 bases removed from V and 2 bases from J, the gap between germline ends came to 9 bases. For the CDR3, the DNA is TGTGCCTGGAGTGTCCAAGAACTCACAGATACGCAGTATTTT. Encoded protein: CAWSVQELTDTQYF.

A note on this clonotype: This clone may be a read error of a much larger clone one base away. V gene TRBV5-5 combines with J gene TRBJ1-1; D remains unclear. Between the trimmed V and J ends, which lost 1 base and 1 base, there was a span of 5 bases. This CDR3 spans 13 amino acids. Per the germline V gene, CDR1 is SGHKS and CDR2 is YYEKEE (reference sequence). CDR3 loop: CASSLWWNTEAFF. The CDR3 bases are TGTGCCAGCAGCTTGTGGTGGAACACTGAAGCTTTCTTT.

The rearrangement joins TRBV5-4 to TRBJ2-1; 10 nucleotides line up with TRBD2. The germline V gene has CDR1 SGHNT and CDR2 YYREEE (reference sequence). V was clipped by 7 bases and J by 9 bases; unmatched bases: 10. The CDR3 runs to 14 residues. CDR3 region: CASQRLAGVSEQFF. CDR3 bases: TGTGCCAGCCAAAGGCTAGCGGGAGTAAGTGAGCAGTTCTTC.

Regarding this clonotype: A read error is possible here, since a much larger clone lies one base away. The chain is built from TRBV14 and TRBJ2-7, with TRBD1 matching over 8 bases. In germline, CDR1 is SGHDN, CDR2 FVKESK. The CDR3 totals 14 residues. CDR3 protein: CPSSHMDRAGEQYF. The DNA for the CDR3 is TGTCCCAGCAGCCACATGGACAGGGCGGGAGAGCAGTACTTC.

This clonotype was seen many times. This chain uses TRBV18 with TRBJ1-5; 7 positions match TRBD1. The CDR3 totals 16 residues. The germline V gene encodes CDR1 KGHSH and CDR2 LQKENI. Germline trimming cut 0 bases from V and 3 bases from J; bases unmatched to any gene: 5. The CDR3 loop is CASSPPWQGDNQPQHF. The CDR3, as DNA: TGTGCCAGCTCACCACCGTGGCAGGGGGACAATCAGCCCCAGCATTTT.

This clonotype was recorded at least ten times. The V gene is TRBV4-1, the J gene TRBJ2-7; 7 positions agree with TRBD1. Looked up from germline, CDR1 is MGHRA and CDR2 is YSYEKL. CDR3 length equals 11 residues. V was pared by 5 bases and J by 13 bases, with 8 bases of the junction left unmatched. The CDR3 reads CASSGKGTVYF. As DNA, the CDR3 is TGCGCCAGCAGCGGAAAGGGGACAGTCTACTTC.

The chain employs TRBV6-2 or TRBV6-3 and TRBJ2-1, with D perhaps matching TRBD1 (5 bases). V was cut by 6 bases and J by 8 bases, with 11 bases left in between. Germline-derived CDR1 and CDR2 are MNHEY and SVGEGT. There are 12 residues in the CDR3. The CDR3 DNA reads as TGTGCCAGCAGGGCGCTAGGGGATGAGCAGTTCTTC. Its translation is CASRALGDEQFF.

This clonotype showed up many times. CDR3 bases: TGTGCCAGCAGTTTAGGGGGGACAGTATTCCATGAGCAGTTCTTC. Protein: CASSLGGTVFHEQFF. J is TRBJ2-1 and V is TRBV28; D is perhaps TRBD1 (7 bases). Trimming pared 2 bases from V and 8 bases from J, leaving 16 bases between. The CDR3 is made up of 15 amino acids. Germline V lookup: CDR1 MDHEN, CDR2 SYDVKM.

Many counts were recorded for this clonotype. The V and J genes are TRBV6-5 and TRBJ2-1; 7 bases align to TRBD2. The CDR3 extends over 14 amino acids. J lost 10 bases, V lost 1 base, and 7 bases had no gene match. CDR1 and CDR2 (germline): MNHEY, SVGAGI. As DNA, the CDR3 is TGTGCCAGCAGTTACTTCCCAGTGGGAGGGGAGCAGTTCTTC. It specifies CASSYFPVGGEQFF.

This clonotype was seen many times. This chain connects TRBV7-7 to TRBJ2-2; possibly TRBD1 for D (5 bases). The CDR3 is 15 residues long. Deletions cut 5 bases from V and 4 bases from J, with 14 bases between. Germline CDR1 is SSHAT and CDR2 is FNYEAQ (reference sequence). CDR3 in amino acids: CASSDQGGSTGELFF. The CDR3 nucleotides are TGTGCCAGCAGCGACCAGGGTGGTAGCACCGGGGAGCTGTTTTTT. Using reference TRBV7-7 and TRBJ2-2 for the parts outside the CDR3, the full variable domain is GAGVSQSPRYKVTKRGQDVTLRCDPISSHATLYWYQQALGQGPEFLTYFNYEAQPDKSGLPSDRFSAERPEGSISTLTIQRTEQRDSAMYRCASSDQGGSTGELFFGEGSRLTVL.

This clonotype was picked up many times. V gene TRBV4-3 combines with J gene TRBJ2-1; no clear D. The V gene's germline CDR1 is LGHNA and CDR2 YSLEER. The CDR3 consists of 13 residues. Between the trimmed V and J ends, which lost 5 bases and 7 bases, there was a span of 12 bases. The CDR3 nucleotides read TGCGCCAGCAGCTCGAGGTTGGCAAATGAGCAGTTCTTC. Protein sequence: CASSSRLANEQFF.

This clonotype was counted at least ten times. The V gene is TRBV24-1, the J gene TRBJ2-3; D gene unclear. The germline CDR1 and CDR2 sequences are KGHDR and SFDVKD. The V and J ends lost 4 bases and 0 bases respectively, with 10 bases between them. The CDR3 spans 15 residues. CDR3: CATSDKYSSTDTQYF. The CDR3 DNA reads TGTGCCACCAGTGACAAATACTCTAGCACAGATACGCAGTATTTT.

A note on this clonotype: This could be a read error, since a much larger clone is one nucleotide away. Here the CDR3 omits its conserved ending phenylalanine or tryptophan, so a read error is the likely source. The genes are TRBV27 and TRBJ2-5, with D tentatively TRBD2 (6 bases). This CDR3 has 14 amino acids. The V end lost 3 bases, the J end lost 4 bases, and 12 bases lay between the germline ends. Germline CDR1 MNHEY, CDR2 SMNVEV (reference sequence). The CDR3 sequence: CASSFRPRGETQYV. CDR3 bases: TGTGCCAGCAGTTTTAGGCCGCGGGGAGAGACCCAGTACGTC.

Ten or more counts support this clonotype. This chain connects TRBV5-4 to TRBJ2-3; D perhaps matches TRBD2 (5 bases). The CDR3 has 15 amino acids. CDR1 and CDR2 (germline): SGHNT, YYREEE (reference sequence). V was cut by 0 bases and J by 6 bases, with 14 bases left in between. CDR3 nucleotides: TGTGCCAGCAGCTTGGAAGGACTGGGTTGGGATACGCAGTATTTT. Translated: CASSLEGLGWDTQYF.

The chain joins TRBV5-4 to TRBJ2-1; D not resolved. Germline V gene lookup returns CDR1 SGHNT and CDR2 YYREEE (reference sequence). There are 12 residues in the CDR3. Trimming stripped 3 bases from V and 7 bases from J, with 8 bases between. The CDR3 is CASSYSRNEQFF. CDR3 nucleotide sequence: TGTGCCAGCAGCTACAGTAGGAATGAGCAGTTCTTC.

In this sample, this clonotype turned up many times. The rearrangement uses TRBV29-1 and TRBJ1-1; possibly TRBD1 for D (6 bases). CDR1 and CDR2 from the germline V gene are SQVTM and ANQGSEA. This CDR3 is built from 12 residues. The V end was cut by 8 bases, the J end by 1 base, with 11 bases between. The CDR3 nucleotides are TGCAGCATCGGACAGCAGAACACTGAAGCTTTCTTT. Translated, it gives CSIGQQNTEAFF.

This clonotype was seen many times. The DNA for the CDR3 is TGTGCCAGCAGCAAAATCCGAGGGACAGGGATAAACACCGGGGAGCTGTTTTTT. It translates to CASSKIRGTGINTGELFF. The V and J genes are TRBV7-8 and TRBJ2-2; TRBD1 agrees at 9 bases. The CDR3 runs to 18 residues. Unmatched junction bases numbered 12, after V lost 5 bases and J lost 2 bases. Germline V gene lookup returns CDR1 SGHVS and CDR2 FQNEAQ. Together with reference TRBV7-8 and TRBJ2-2, the CDR3 gives the full variable domain: GAGVSQSPRYKVAKRGQDVALRCDPISGHVSLFWYQQALGQGPEFLTYFQNEAQLDKSGLPSDRFFAERPEGSVSTLKIQRTQQEDSAVYLCASSKIRGTGINTGELFFGEGSRLTVL.

As to this clonotype: The junction and the germline gene differ at one end; a read error may be behind it. The chain links TRBV28 to TRBJ2-3; D is possibly TRBD1 (5 bases). The CDR3 has 14 amino acids. Per the germline V gene, CDR1 is MDHEN and CDR2 is SYDVKM. The CDR3 DNA reads as TGCGCCAGCAGATCCCCGACAGGCACAGATACGCAGTATTTT. Protein sequence: CASRSPTGTDTQYF. The full variable domain, rest sourced from reference TRBV28 and TRBJ2-3, is DVKVTQSSRYLVKRTGEKVFLECVQDMDHENMFWYRQDPGLGLRLIYFSYDVKMKEKGDIPEGYSVSREKKERFSLILESASTNQTSMYLCASRSPTGTDTQYFGPGTRLTVL.

The sample holds many counts of this clonotype. This sequence joins TRBV7-8 and TRBJ2-1, with D tentatively TRBD2 (5 bases). In germline, CDR1 is SGHVS, CDR2 FQNEAQ. V lost 5 bases and J 4 bases, leaving 21 bases between the germline ends. This CDR3 has 17 residues. The CDR3 sequence: CASSLLITDTRYNEQFF. In nucleotides, the CDR3 is TGTGCCAGCAGCCTTCTCATCACTGATACTAGGTACAATGAGCAGTTCTTC.

This clonotype was seen repeatedly, ten times or more. The CDR3 loop reads CACKRGQGAHLYEQYF. The CDR3 DNA reads as TGTGCCTGCAAGCGGGGACAGGGGGCGCATCTCTACGAGCAGTACTTC. The chain carries TRBV30 and TRBJ2-7; 12 bases match TRBD1. Germline CDR1 is GTSNPN and CDR2 is SVGIG (reference sequence). The CDR3 is made up of 16 amino acids. The J segment lost 3 bases and the V segment lost 6 bases, leaving 12 bases of the junction unmatched.

This chain links TRBV6-6 with TRBJ1-5; D uncertain. The CDR3 sequence is 12 residues long. Trimming removed 8 bases from V and 7 bases from J, with 12 bases in between. The germline V gene encodes CDR1 MNHNY and CDR2 SVGAGI (reference sequence). The CDR3 nucleotides are TGTGCCAGCGTGGAAGGAAAACAGCCCCAGCATTTT. Protein sequence: CASVEGKQPQHF.